This T cell receptor (beta chain) is drawn from a study of vaccination and CD4 T cells after COVID-19. Details on this clonotype: No antigen is known for it.

Cultured CD4+ T cell DNA underwent sequencing with the Oncomine TCR Beta short-read assay. TCRdb ran MiXCR on the PCR reads and lists one entry per CDR3 protein. Among a few thousand distinct CDR3 sequences listed, more than 50% were seen once. V gave up 0 bases and J gave up 0 bases; unmatched junction bases: 1. This CDR3 contains 16 residues. Looked up from germline, CDR1 is MRHNA and CDR2 is SNTAGT. The sample's treatment: roughly 11-day PBMC culture with coronavirus spike peptide pools or control peptides (ViraFEST assay). Harvesting of the unexposed donor's CD4+ T cells predated the COVID-19 pandemic (2011-2018).

The sample taken for sequencing was CD4+ T cells from blood, cultured in vitro. This chain links TRBV6-4 with TRBJ2-3; the match to TRBD1 covers 9 bases. The source is a human donor in good health. The CDR3 DNA reads as TGTGCCAGCAGTGACTCGGGGACAGGGAGCACAGATACGCAGTATTTT. Translating gives CASSDSGTGSTDTQYF.